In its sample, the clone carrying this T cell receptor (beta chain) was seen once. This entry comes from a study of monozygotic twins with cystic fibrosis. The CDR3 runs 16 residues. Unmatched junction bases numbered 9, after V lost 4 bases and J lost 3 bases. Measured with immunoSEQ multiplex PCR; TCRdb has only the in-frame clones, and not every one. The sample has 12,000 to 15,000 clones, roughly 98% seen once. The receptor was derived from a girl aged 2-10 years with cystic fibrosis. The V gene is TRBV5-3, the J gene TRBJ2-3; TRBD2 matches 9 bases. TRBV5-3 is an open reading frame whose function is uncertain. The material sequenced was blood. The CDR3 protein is CARSLLAGDSTDTQYF. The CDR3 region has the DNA TGTGCCAGAAGCCTATTAGCGGGAGATTCGACAGATACGCAGTATTTT.